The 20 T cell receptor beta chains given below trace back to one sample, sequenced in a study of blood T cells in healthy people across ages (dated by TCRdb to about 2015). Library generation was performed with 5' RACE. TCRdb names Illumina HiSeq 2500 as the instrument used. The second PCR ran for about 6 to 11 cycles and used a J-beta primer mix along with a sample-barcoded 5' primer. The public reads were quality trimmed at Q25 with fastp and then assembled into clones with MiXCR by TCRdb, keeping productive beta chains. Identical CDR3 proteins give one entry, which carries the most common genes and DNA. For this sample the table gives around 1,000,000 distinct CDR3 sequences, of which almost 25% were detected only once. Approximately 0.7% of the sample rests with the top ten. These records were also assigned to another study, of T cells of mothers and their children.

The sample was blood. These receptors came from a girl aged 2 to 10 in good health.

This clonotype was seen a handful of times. The CDR3 sequence is CASSQDTVEAGRGYTF. In nucleotides, the CDR3 is TGTGCCAGCAGCCAAGATACCGTGGAGGCTGGTAGAGGCTACACCTTC. The chain has TRBV3-1 and TRBJ1-2; D gene uncertain. Trimming shortened V by 0 bases and J by 8 bases, and 19 bases separated the two germline ends. The V gene's germline CDR1 is LGHDT and CDR2 YNNKEL (reference sequence). CDR3 size: 16 residues.

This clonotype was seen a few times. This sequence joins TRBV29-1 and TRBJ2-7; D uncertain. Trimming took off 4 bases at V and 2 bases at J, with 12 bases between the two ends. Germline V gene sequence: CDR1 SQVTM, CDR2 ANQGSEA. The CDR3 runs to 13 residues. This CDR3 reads CSVVYRFTYEQYF. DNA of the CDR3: TGCAGCGTTGTGTACCGGTTTACCTACGAGCAGTACTTC.

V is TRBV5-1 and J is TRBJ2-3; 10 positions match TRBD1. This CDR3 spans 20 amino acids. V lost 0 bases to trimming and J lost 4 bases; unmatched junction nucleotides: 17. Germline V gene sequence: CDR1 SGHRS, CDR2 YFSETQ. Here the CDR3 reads CASSLEPPSWDRGGADTQYF. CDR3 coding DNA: TGCGCCAGCAGCTTGGAGCCTCCGAGTTGGGACAGGGGTGGAGCAGATACGCAGTATTTT.

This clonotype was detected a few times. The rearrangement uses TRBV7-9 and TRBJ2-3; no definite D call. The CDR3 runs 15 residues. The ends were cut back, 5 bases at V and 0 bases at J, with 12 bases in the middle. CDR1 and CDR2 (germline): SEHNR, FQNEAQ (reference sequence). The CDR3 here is CASSHGLGSTDTQYF. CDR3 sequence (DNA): TGTGCCAGCAGCCACGGTCTAGGGAGCACAGATACGCAGTATTTT.

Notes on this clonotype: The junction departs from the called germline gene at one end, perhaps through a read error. This CDR3 reads CAGSLLAGVIPYNEQFF. DNA for the CDR3: TGTGCCGGCAGCTTACTAGCGGGAGTTATCCCCTACAATGAGCAGTTCTTC. The rearrangement links TRBV7-9 to TRBJ2-1; 11 bases line up with TRBD2. CDR1 is SEHNR and CDR2 is FQNEAQ in the germline V gene (reference sequence). CDR3 length: 17 amino acids. Full variable domain (rest looked up from reference TRBV7-9 and TRBJ2-1): DTGVSQNPRHKITKRGQNVTFRCDPISEHNRLYWYRQTLGQGPEFLTYFQNEAQLEKSRLLSDRFSAERPKGSFSTLEIQRTEQGDSAMYLCAGSLLAGVIPYNEQFFGPGTRLTVL.

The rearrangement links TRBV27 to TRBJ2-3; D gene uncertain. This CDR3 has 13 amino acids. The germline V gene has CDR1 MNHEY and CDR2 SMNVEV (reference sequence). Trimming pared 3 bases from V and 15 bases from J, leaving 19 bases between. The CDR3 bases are TGTGCCAGCAGTTTTTTAGACGCGAACGGAAGATATTTT. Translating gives CASSFLDANGRYF.

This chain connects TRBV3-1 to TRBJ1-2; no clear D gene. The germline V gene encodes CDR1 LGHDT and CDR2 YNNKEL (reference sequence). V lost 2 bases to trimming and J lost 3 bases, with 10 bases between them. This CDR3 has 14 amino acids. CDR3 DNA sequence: TGTGCCAGCAGCCAACACACCCGGGACTATGGCTACACCTTC. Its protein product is CASSQHTRDYGYTF.

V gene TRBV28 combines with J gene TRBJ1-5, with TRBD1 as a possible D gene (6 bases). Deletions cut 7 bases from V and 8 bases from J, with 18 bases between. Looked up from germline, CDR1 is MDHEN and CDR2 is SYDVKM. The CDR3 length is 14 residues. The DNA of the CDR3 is TGTGCCAGCATCCACACGGAGGGGGTAAAGCCCCAGCATTTT. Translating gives CASIHTEGVKPQHF.

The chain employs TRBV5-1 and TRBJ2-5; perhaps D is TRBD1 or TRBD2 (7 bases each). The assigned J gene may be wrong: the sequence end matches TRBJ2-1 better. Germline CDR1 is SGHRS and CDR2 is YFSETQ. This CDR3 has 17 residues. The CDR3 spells CASSLIGGTSAYNEQFF. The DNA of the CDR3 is TGCGCCAGCAGCTTGATAGGGGGCACTAGCGCGTACAATGAGCAGTTCTTC.

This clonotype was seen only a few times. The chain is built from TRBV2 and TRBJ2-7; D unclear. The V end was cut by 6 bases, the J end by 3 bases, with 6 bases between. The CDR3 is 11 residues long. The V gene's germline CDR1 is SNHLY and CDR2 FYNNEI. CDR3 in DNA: TGTGCCAGCAGGCAGAGCTACGAGCAGTACTTC. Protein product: CASRQSYEQYF. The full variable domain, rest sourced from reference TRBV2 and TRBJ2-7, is EPEVTQTPSHQVTQMGQEVILRCVPISNHLYFYWYRQILGQKVEFLVSFYNNEISEKSEIFDDQFSVERPDGSNFTLKIRSTKLEDSAMYFCASRQSYEQYFGPGTRLTVT.

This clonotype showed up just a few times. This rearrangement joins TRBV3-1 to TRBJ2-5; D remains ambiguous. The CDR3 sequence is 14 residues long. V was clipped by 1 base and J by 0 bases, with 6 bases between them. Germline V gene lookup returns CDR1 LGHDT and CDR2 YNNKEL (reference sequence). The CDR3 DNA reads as TGTGCCAGCAGCCAAGTGTCCAACCAAGAGACCCAGTACTTC. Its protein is CASSQVSNQETQYF.

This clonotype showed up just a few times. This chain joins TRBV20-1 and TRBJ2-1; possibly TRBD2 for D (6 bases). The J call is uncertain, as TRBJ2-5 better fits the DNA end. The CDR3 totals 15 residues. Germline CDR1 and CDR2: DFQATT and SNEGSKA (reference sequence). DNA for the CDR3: TGCAGTGCTAGAGAAATTGGGCGGGGTTGGGAGACCCAGTACTTC. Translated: CSAREIGRGWETQYF.

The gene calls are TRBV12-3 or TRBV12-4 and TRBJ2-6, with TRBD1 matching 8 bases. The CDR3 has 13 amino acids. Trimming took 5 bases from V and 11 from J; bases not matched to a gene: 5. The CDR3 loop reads CASSPQGADVLTF. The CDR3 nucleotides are TGTGCCAGCAGTCCCCAGGGGGCGGACGTCCTGACTTTC.

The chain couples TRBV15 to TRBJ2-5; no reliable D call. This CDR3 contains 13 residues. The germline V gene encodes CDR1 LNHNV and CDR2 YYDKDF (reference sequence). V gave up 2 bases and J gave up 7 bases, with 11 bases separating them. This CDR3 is CATSRSPEGTQYF. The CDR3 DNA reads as TGTGCCACCAGCAGATCACCGGAAGGGACCCAGTACTTC.

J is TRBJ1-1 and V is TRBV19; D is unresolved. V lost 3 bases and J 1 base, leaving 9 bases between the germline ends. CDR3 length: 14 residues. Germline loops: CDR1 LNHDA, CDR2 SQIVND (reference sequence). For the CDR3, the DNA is TGTGCCAGTAGTATCCGGGCCTCGAACACTGAAGCTTTCTTT. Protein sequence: CASSIRASNTEAFF.

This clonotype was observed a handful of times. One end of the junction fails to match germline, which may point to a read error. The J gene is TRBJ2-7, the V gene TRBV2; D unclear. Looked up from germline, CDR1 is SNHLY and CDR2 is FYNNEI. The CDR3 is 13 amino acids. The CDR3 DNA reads TGTGCCAACAGTGAAGAACTCTCCTACGAGCAGTACTTC. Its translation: CANSEELSYEQYF.

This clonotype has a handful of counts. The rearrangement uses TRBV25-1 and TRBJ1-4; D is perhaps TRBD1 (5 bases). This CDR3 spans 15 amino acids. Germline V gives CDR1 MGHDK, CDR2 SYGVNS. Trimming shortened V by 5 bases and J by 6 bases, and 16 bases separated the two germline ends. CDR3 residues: CASSSLRDEDEKLFF. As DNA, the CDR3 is TGTGCCAGCAGTTCTCTCAGGGATGAGGATGAAAAACTGTTTTTT.

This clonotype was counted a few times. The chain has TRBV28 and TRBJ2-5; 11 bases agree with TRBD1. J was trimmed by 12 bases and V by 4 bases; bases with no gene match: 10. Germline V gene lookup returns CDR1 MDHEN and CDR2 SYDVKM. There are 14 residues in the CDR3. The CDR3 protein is CASSWGQGVPREYF. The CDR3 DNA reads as TGTGCCAGCAGTTGGGGACAGGGGGTCCCTCGGGAGTACTTC.

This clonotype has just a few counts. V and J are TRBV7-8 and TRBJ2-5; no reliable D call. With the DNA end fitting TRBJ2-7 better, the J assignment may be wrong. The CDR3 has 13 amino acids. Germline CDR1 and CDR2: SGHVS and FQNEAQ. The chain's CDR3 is CASSFRRSYEQYF. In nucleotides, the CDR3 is TGTGCCAGCAGCTTCCGTCGGTCCTACGAGCAGTACTTC.

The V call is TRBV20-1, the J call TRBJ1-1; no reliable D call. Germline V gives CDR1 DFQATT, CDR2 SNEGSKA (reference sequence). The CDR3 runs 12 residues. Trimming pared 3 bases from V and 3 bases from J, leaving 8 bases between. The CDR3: CSASGRDTEAFF. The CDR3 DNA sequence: TGCAGTGCTAGTGGTAGGGACACTGAAGCTTTCTTT.